A selection of T cell receptor beta chains follows, all from one sample in a study of blood T cell repertoires in COVID-19. The data were produced by immunoSEQ multiplex PCR, yet TCRdb's version contains in-frame clones alone and is incomplete. This table holds a few hundred thousand clones, over 80% found once. The source material was PBMCs or T cells enriched from blood (not recorded which). All receptors come from a woman between 45 and 65 years old who had recovered from COVID-19. CDR3s include the opening cysteine and the closing phenylalanine or tryptophan. D genes are given only for firm matches. Size is stated for part of the rows, as once, few or many counts, or as a class when the clone is expanded.

J gene	V gene	D gene	clone size	CDR3 protein	CDR3 DNA
TRBJ2-5	TRBV5-1	.	.	CASSLDWETQYF	TGCGCCAGCAGCTTGGACTGGGAGACCCAGTACTTC
TRBJ1-6	TRBV3-1/TRBV3-2	.	.	CASSQTRVTLHF	TGTGCCAGCAGCCAGACCAGGGTGACCCTCCACTTT
TRBJ1-1	TRBV5-1	.	.	CASSLAGMNTEAFF	TGCGCCAGCAGCTTGGCAGGGATGAACACTGAAGCTTTCTTT
TRBJ2-2	TRBV4-2	.	.	CASSHRGTGANTGELFF	TGTGCCAGCAGCCACCGGGGGACGGGGGCGAACACCGGGGAGCTGTTTTTT
TRBJ1-2	TRBV29-1	TRBD1	once	CSAGTTGNYGYTF	TGCAGCGCCGGTACGACAGGGAACTATGGCTACACCTTC
TRBJ1-1	TRBV10-3	.	.	CAISDQGMNTEAFF	TGTGCCATCAGTGACCAGGGGATGAACACTGAAGCTTTCTTT
TRBJ1-1	TRBV9	.	.	CASSPGPGNTEAFF	TGTGCCAGCAGCCCAGGCCCCGGGAACACTGAAGCTTTCTTT
TRBJ2-5	TRBV6-5	.	.	CASSIRDSQETQYF	TGTGCCAGCAGCATCAGGGACTCCCAAGAGACCCAGTACTTC
TRBJ2-2	TRBV29-1	.	.	CSAGGRGTGELFF	TGCAGCGCGGGGGGCCGGGGCACCGGGGAGCTGTTTTTT
TRBJ2-1	TRBV4-2	.	.	CASSQRGAAEQFF	TGTGCCAGCAGCCAACGGGGAGCGGCTGAGCAGTTCTTC
TRBJ2-3	TRBV27	.	few	CASSFSRASTDTQYF	TGTGCCAGCAGTTTCTCGAGAGCTAGCACAGATACGCAGTATTTT
TRBJ2-5	TRBV7-9	.	.	CASSFEAGLQETQYF	TGTGCCAGCAGCTTCGAAGCAGGACTACAAGAGACCCAGTACTTC
TRBJ1-4	TRBV29-1	TRBD1	.	CSIKRGQGRNEKLFF	TGCAGCATTAAACGAGGACAGGGGAGGAATGAAAAACTGTTTTTT
TRBJ2-3	TRBV14	.	.	CASSQGLGDTQYF	TGTGCCAGCAGCCAGGGGCTTGGAGATACGCAGTATTTT